These 2 T cell receptor beta chains originate from one sample sequenced in a study of T-cell reconstitution after alpha-beta-depleted transplantation in children. Unique molecular identifiers were incorporated during preparation of the TCRbeta library. One entry per CDR3 protein results from TCRdb running MiXCR on the PCR reads. Among about 400,000 distinct CDR3 sequences listed, over 20% were seen once. The source was PBMCs from the stem cell graft donor, collected from the stem cell graft. Receptors originate from a human donor who donated a stem cell graft to a child with acute myeloid leukemia.

In DNA form, the CDR3 reads TGCAGCGTTGAAATTCACAGTAAAGAGACCCAGTACTTC. It codes for CSVEIHSKETQYF. The chain employs TRBV29-1 and TRBJ2-5; D not certain. This CDR3 is 13 amino acids long. Trimming took 2 bases from V and 3 from J, leaving 10 bases between them. The germline CDR1 and CDR2 sequences are SQVTM and ANQGSEA.

This clonotype was detected a few times. The J gene is TRBJ2-3, the V gene TRBV20-1, with 7 nucleotides matching TRBD1. Germline loops: CDR1 DFQATT, CDR2 SNEGSKA (reference sequence). The CDR3 spans 13 residues. The trim removed 6 bases at V and 2 bases at J, leaving 5 bases unmatched. In DNA form, the CDR3 reads TGCAGTGCAGCCGGGACAGCCACAGATACGCAGTATTTT. Translated: CSAAGTATDTQYF.